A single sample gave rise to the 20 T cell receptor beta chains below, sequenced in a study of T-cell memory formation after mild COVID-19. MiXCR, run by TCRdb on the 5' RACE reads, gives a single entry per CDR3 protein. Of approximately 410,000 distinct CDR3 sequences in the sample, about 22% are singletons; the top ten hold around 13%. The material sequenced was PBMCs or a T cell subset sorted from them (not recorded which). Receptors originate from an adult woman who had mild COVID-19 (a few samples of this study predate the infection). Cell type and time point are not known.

Here the CDR3 reads CSAPSRRTGKGTDTQYF. The CDR3 DNA is TGCAGTGCTCCCTCTCGCAGGACAGGGAAGGGGACAGATACGCAGTATTTT. The chain carries TRBV20-1 and TRBJ2-3; 8 bases are shared with TRBD1. The CDR3 is 17 residues long. CDR1 is DFQATT and CDR2 is SNEGSKA in the germline V gene (reference sequence). J lost 3 bases, V lost 5 bases, and 16 bases had no gene match.

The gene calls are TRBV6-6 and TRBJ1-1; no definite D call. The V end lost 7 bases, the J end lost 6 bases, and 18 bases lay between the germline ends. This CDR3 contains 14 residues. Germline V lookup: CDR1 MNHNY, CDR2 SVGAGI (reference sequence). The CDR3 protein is CASTPIEPSPEAFF. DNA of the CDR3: TGTGCCAGCACGCCTATAGAACCGTCCCCTGAAGCTTTCTTT.

As DNA, the CDR3 is TGCAGCGTTGCAAGGGGGGTTGAAGCTTTCTTT. Its protein is CSVARGVEAFF. V usage is TRBV29-1 and J usage is TRBJ1-1, with a tentative D call TRBD1 (6 bases). The CDR3 consists of 11 residues. Germline V gene data show CDR1 as SQVTM and CDR2 as ANQGSEA. V lost 4 bases and J 7 bases, leaving 10 bases between the germline ends.

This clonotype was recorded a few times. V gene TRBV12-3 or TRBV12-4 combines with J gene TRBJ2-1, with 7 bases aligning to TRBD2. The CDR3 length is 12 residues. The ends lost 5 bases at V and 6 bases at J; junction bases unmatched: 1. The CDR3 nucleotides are TGTGCCAGCAGTGGGACTATCAATGAGCAGTTCTTC. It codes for CASSGTINEQFF.

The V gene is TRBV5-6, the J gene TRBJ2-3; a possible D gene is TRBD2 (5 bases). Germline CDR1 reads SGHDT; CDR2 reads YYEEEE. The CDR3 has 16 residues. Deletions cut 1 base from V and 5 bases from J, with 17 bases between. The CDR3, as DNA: TGTGCCAGCAGCTTGACGGACGGGAACCGAGTAGATACGCAGTATTTT. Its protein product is CASSLTDGNRVDTQYF.

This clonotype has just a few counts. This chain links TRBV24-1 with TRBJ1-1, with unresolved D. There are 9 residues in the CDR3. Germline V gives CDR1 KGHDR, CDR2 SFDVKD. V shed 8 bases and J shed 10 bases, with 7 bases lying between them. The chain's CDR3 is CATTFRAFF. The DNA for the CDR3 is TGTGCCACCACTTTTAGAGCTTTCTTT.

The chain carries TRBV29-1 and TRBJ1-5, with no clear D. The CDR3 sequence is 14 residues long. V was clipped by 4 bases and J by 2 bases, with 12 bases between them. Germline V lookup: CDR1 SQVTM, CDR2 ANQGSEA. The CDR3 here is CSVAWGEGNQPQHF. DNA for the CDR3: TGCAGCGTTGCATGGGGAGAGGGCAATCAGCCCCAGCATTTT.

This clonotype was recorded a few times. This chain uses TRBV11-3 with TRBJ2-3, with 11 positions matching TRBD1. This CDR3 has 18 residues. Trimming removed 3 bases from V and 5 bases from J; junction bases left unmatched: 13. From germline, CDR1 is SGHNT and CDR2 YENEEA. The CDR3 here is CASSLSLSDRGQQDTQYF. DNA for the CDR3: TGTGCCAGCAGCTTGTCCTTGTCGGACAGGGGGCAACAAGATACGCAGTATTTT.

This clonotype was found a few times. The CDR3 nucleotides are TGTGCCAGCAGCCCCCCGAGGCGTTACAGGAGCTCCTACGAGCAGTACTTC. This gives the protein CASSPPRRYRSSYEQYF. The V gene is TRBV7-9, the J gene TRBJ2-7; D possibly corresponds to TRBD1 (5 bases). Per germline, CDR1 SEHNR and CDR2 FQNEAQ (reference sequence). Trimming removed 5 bases from V and 0 bases from J, with 20 bases in between. The CDR3 is 17 residues long. The full variable domain, with the rest looked up from reference TRBV7-9 and TRBJ2-7, is DTGVSQNPRHKITKRGQNVTFRCDPISEHNRLYWYRQTLGQGPEFLTYFQNEAQLEKSRLLSDRFSAERPKGSFSTLEIQRTEQGDSAMYLCASSPPRRYRSSYEQYFGPGTRLTVT.

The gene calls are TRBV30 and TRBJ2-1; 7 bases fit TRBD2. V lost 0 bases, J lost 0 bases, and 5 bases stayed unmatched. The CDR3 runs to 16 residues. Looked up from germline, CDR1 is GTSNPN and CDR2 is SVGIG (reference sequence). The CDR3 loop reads CAWSVRGSLSYNEQFF. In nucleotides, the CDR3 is TGTGCCTGGAGTGTACGCGGGAGTCTCTCCTACAATGAGCAGTTCTTC.

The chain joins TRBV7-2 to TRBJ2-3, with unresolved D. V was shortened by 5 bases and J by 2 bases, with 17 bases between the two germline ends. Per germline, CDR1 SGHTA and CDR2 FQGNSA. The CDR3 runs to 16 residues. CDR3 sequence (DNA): TGTGCCAGCAGCACAAGGGTACGGCAGTTCACAGATACGCAGTATTTT. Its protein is CASSTRVRQFTDTQYF.

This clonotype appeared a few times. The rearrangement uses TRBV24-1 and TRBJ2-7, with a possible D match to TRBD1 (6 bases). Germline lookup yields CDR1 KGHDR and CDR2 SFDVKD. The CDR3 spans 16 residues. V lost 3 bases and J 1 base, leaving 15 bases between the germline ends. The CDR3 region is CATSDPSQTGSYEQYF. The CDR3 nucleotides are TGTGCCACCAGTGATCCTTCACAGACAGGATCCTACGAGCAGTACTTC.

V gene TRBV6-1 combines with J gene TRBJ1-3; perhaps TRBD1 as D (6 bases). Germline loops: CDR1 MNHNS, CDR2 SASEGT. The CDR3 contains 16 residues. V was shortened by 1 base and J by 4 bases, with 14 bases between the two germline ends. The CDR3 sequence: CASSEVSGTSGNTIYF. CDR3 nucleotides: TGTGCCAGCAGTGAAGTCTCCGGGACATCCGGAAACACCATATATTTT.

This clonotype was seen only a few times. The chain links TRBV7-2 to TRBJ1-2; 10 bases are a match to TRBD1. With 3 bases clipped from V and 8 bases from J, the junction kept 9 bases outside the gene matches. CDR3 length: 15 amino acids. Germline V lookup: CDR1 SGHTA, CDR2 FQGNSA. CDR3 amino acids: CASSFGTGTGVGYTF. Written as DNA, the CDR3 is TGTGCCAGCAGCTTCGGCACTGGGACAGGGGTAGGCTACACCTTC.

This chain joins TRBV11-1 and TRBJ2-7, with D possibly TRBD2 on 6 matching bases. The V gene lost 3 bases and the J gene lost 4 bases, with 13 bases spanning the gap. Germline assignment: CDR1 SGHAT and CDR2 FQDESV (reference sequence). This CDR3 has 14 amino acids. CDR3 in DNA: TGTGCCAGCAGCTTCCCCTCGGGGAGGTACGAGCAGTACTTC. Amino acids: CASSFPSGRYEQYF.

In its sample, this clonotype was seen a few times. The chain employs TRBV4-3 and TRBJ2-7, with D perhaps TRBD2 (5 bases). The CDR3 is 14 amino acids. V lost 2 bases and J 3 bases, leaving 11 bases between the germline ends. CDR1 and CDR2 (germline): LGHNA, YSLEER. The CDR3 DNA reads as TGCGCCAGCAGCCAAAAGACGGGGAGCTACGAGCAGTACTTC. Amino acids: CASSQKTGSYEQYF.

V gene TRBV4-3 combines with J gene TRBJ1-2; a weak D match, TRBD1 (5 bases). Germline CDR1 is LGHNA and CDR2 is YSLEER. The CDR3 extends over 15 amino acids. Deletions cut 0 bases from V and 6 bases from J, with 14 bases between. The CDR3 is CASSQDGGSVDGYTF. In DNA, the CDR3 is TGCGCCAGCAGCCAAGATGGGGGTAGTGTTGATGGCTACACCTTC.

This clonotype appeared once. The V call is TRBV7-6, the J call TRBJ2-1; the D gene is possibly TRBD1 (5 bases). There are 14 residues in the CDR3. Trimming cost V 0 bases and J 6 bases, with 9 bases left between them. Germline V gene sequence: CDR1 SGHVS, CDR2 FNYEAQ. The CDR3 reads CASSLAKGANEQFF. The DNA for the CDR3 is TGTGCCAGCAGCTTAGCCAAAGGGGCCAATGAGCAGTTCTTC.

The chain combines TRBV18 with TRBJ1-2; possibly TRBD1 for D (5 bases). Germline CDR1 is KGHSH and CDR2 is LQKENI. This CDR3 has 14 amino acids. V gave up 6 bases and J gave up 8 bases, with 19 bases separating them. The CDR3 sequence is CASSTRADINGYTF. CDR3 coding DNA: TGTGCCAGCTCTACCAGGGCGGACATAAACGGCTACACCTTC.

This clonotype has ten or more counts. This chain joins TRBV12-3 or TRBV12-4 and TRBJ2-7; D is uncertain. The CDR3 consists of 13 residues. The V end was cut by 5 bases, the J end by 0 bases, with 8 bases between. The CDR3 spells CASSTRSSYEQYF. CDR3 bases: TGTGCCAGCAGTACCAGGAGCTCCTACGAGCAGTACTTC.